The 10 T cell receptor beta chains listed next were all sequenced from one sample in a study of T cell repertoires in cytomegalovirus infection. In TCRdb, the reads were re-called with MiXCR into one record per CDR3 protein. Here the sample spans roughly 500,000 distinct CDR3 sequences, about 10% being singletons. The sequenced sample was PBMCs. These receptors all stem from a human donor in good health (CMV status not recorded). Some clones in this sample may be carry-over from other donors' samples.

This clonotype showed up many times. This chain connects TRBV19 to TRBJ2-1, with 11 bases aligning to TRBD2. From germline, CDR1 is LNHDA and CDR2 SQIVND (reference sequence). V was pared by 5 bases and J by 5 bases, with 11 bases of the junction left unmatched. The CDR3 extends over 17 amino acids. The CDR3 sequence is CASSELPGLAAHNEQFF. Here the CDR3 DNA reads TGTGCCAGTAGTGAGCTACCGGGACTAGCGGCCCACAATGAGCAGTTCTTC.

Of note for this clonotype: This sequence may be a read error, since a much larger clone differs from it by one base. This sequence joins TRBV3-1 and TRBJ2-1, with 13 bases fitting TRBD2. CDR3 size: 16 residues. Germline CDR1 LGHDT, CDR2 YNNKEL (reference sequence). CDR3 region: CASSQGLAGTYNEQIF. The CDR3 nucleotides are TGTGCCAGCAGCCAGGGACTAGCGGGAACTTACAATGAGCAGATCTTC.

This clonotype was seen repeatedly, ten times or more. This chain links TRBV5-4 with TRBJ2-5; D is uncertain. V was trimmed by 0 bases and J by 1 base, leaving 7 bases between them. The CDR3 has 14 amino acids. CDR1 SGHNT and CDR2 YYREEE come from the germline V gene (reference sequence). The DNA for the CDR3 is TGTGCCAGCAGCTTGGCGGTCACCCAAGAGACCCAGTACTTC. It yields the protein CASSLAVTQETQYF.

This clonotype was seen a handful of times. The rearrangement links TRBV6-5 to TRBJ1-2, with unresolved D. Deletions cut 7 bases from V and 0 bases from J, with 15 bases between. Germline-derived CDR1 and CDR2 are MNHEY and SVGAGI. The CDR3 consists of 15 residues. CDR3 in DNA: TGTGCCAGCAACAAAGGGAGCTCTCCTAACTATGGCTACACCTTC. Protein sequence: CASNKGSSPNYGYTF.

This clonotype was counted at least ten times. This rearrangement joins TRBV7-8 to TRBJ1-4, with D perhaps matching TRBD1 (5 bases). The germline V gene encodes CDR1 SGHVS and CDR2 FQNEAQ. The CDR3 covers 16 residues. Trimming cost V 1 base and J 4 bases, with 13 bases left between them. The chain's CDR3 is CASSLGLQAINEKLFF. The CDR3 nucleotides are TGTGCCAGCAGCTTAGGCCTACAGGCGATTAATGAAAAACTGTTTTTT.

This clonotype was observed a handful of times. This chain joins TRBV9 and TRBJ2-1; possibly TRBD2 for D (7 bases). This CDR3 comprises 15 residues. In germline, CDR1 is SGDLS, CDR2 YYNGEE. The V and J ends lost 2 bases and 4 bases respectively, with 13 bases between them. The CDR3 protein is CASSVGRGPYNEQFF. In DNA form, the CDR3 reads TGTGCCAGCAGCGTTGGGCGGGGGCCTTACAATGAGCAGTTCTTC.

This clonotype was seen more than once but under ten times. The J gene is TRBJ2-2, the V gene TRBV10-3, with 9 bases fitting TRBD2. CDR1 and CDR2 from the germline V gene are ENHRY and SYGVKD. The CDR3 spans 20 residues. After removal of 2 bases from V and 0 bases from J, the junction contained 13 bases not matched to a gene. The CDR3 loop is CAISEGRGSGSRANTGELFF. CDR3 in DNA: TGTGCCATCAGTGAGGGCCGGGGTAGCGGGAGTCGTGCGAACACCGGGGAGCTGTTTTTT.

The genes are TRBV3-1 and TRBJ1-2, with D maybe TRBD1 (6 bases). In germline, CDR1 is LGHDT, CDR2 YNNKEL (reference sequence). The V gene lost 2 bases and the J gene lost 8 bases, with 15 bases spanning the gap. There are 14 residues in the CDR3. In nucleotides, the CDR3 is TGTGCCAGCAGCCAATTCGGACAGATCGGCGGCTACACCTTC. It specifies CASSQFGQIGGYTF.

V gene TRBV29-1 combines with J gene TRBJ2-7, with 7 bases lining up with TRBD1. The CDR3 is 13 amino acids. Germline CDR1 reads SQVTM; CDR2 reads ANQGSEA. V was clipped by 5 bases and J by 0 bases; unmatched bases: 4. The CDR3 protein is CSVKRDSSYEQYF. The CDR3 DNA is TGCAGCGTTAAACGGGACAGCTCCTACGAGCAGTACTTC.

This clonotype was counted at least ten times. The chain has TRBV5-1 and TRBJ1-4, with TRBD1 matching 8 bases. Germline V gene data show CDR1 as SGHRS and CDR2 as YFSETQ. V was pared by 4 bases and J by 4 bases, with 6 bases of the junction left unmatched. The CDR3 runs 15 residues. The CDR3 coding sequence is TGCGCCAGCAGCGGAGGACAGGGCTATAATGAAAAACTGTTTTTT. Its protein is CASSGGQGYNEKLFF.